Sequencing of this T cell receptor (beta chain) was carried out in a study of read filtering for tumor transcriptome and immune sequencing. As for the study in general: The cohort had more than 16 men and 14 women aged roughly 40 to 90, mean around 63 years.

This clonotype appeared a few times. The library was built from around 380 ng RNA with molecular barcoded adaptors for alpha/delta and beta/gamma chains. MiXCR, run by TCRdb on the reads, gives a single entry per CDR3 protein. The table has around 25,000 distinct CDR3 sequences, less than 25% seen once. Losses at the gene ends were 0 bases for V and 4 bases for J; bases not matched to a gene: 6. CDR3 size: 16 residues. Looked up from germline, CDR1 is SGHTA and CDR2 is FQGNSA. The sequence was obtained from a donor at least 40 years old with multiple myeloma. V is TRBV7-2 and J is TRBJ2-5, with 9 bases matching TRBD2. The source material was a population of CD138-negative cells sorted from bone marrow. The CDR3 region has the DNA TGTGCCAGCAGCTTAGCGCGGGCTAGCGGGGCAGAGACCCAGTACTTC. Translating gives CASSLARASGAETQYF.